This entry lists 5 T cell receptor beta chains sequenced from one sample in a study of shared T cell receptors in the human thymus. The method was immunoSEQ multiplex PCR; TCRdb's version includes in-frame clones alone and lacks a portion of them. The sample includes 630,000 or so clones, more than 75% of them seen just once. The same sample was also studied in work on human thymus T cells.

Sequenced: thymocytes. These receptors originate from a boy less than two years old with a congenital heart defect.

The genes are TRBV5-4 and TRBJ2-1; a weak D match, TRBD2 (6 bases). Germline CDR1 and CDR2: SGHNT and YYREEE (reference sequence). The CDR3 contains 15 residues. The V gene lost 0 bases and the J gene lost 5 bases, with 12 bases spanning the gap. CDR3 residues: CASSLAPGVNNEQFF. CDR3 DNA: TGTGCCAGCAGCTTGGCCCCGGGAGTCAACAATGAGCAGTTCTTC. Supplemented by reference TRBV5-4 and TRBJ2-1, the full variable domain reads ETGVTQSPTHLIKTRGQQVTLRCSSQSGHNTVSWYQQALGQGPQFIFQYYREEENGRGNFPPRFSGLQFPNYSSELNVNALELDDSALYLCASSLAPGVNNEQFFGPGTRLTVL.

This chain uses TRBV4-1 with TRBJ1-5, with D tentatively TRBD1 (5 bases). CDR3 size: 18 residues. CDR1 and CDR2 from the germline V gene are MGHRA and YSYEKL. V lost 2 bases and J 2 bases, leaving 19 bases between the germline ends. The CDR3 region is CASSQSKLDSGGNQPQHF. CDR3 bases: TGCGCCAGCAGCCAATCAAAATTAGACAGCGGGGGCAATCAGCCCCAGCATTTT.

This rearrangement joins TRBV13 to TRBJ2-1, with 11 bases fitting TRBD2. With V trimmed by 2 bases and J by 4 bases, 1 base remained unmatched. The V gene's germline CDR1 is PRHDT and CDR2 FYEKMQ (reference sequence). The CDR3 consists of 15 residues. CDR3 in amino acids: CASSLRLAGYNEQFF. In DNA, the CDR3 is TGTGCCAGCAGCTTAAGACTAGCGGGATACAATGAGCAGTTCTTC.

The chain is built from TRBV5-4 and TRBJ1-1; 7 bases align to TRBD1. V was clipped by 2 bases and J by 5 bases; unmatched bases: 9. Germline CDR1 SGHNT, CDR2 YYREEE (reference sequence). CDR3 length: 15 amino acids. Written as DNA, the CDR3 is TGTGCCAGCAGCTTCCGGACAGGTGGAAAGACTGAAGCTTTCTTT. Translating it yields CASSFRTGGKTEAFF.

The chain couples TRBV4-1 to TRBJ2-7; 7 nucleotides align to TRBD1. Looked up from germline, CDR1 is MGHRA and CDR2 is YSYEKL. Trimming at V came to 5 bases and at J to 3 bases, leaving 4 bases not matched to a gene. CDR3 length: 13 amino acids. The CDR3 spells CASSSRDSYEQYF. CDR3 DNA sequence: TGCGCCAGCAGCTCCCGGGACAGCTACGAGCAGTACTTC.